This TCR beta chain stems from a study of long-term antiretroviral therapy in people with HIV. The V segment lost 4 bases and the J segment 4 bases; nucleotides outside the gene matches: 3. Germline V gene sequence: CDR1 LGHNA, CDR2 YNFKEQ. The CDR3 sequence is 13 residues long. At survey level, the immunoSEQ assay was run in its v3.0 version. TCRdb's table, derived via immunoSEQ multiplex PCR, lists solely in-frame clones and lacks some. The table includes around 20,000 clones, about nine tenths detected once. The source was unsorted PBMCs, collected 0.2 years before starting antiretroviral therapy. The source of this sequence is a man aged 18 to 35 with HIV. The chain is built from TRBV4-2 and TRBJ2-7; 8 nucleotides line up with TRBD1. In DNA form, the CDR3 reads TGTGCCAGCAGCCCTGACAGGGGTTACGAGCAGTACTTC. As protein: CASSPDRGYEQYF.